What follows describes a single TCR beta chain. This sample stems from a study of shared clonotypes between healthy human individuals. Here immunoSEQ multiplex PCR was the method, and the copy in TCRdb shows in-frame clones only, minus some. The table includes some 1.5 million clones, approximately 97% detected once. The CDR3 is made up of 15 amino acids. From germline, CDR1 is ENHRY and CDR2 SYGVKD. V lost 5 bases and J 0 bases, leaving 14 bases between the germline ends. The chain recombines TRBV10-3 with TRBJ2-7; D is ambiguous. The clonotype originates from a man younger than 40 in good health. Specimen: naive CD4+ T cells sorted from blood. Subset denoted: CD45RA+ positively selected. The CDR3 region is CAISFLPGLSYEQYF. DNA for the CDR3: TGTGCCATCAGTTTTTTACCGGGCCTCTCCTACGAGCAGTACTTC.